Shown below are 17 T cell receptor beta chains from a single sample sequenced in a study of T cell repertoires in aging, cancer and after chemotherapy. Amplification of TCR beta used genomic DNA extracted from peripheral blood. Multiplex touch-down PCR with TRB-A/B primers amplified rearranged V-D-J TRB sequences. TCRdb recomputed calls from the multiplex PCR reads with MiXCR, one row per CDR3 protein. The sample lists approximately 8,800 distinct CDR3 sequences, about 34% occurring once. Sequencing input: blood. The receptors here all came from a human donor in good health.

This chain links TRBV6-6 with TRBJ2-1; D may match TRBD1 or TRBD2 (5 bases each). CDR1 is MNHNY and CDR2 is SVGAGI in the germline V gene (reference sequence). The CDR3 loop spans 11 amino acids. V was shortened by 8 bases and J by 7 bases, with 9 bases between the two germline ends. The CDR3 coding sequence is TGTGCCAGCGGGGACGGTAATGAGCAGTTCTTC. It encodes CASGDGNEQFF.

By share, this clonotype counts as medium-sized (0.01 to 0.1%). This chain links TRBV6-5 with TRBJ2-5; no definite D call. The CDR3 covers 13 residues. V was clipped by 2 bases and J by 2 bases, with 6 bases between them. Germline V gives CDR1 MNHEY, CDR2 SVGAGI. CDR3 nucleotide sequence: TGTGCCAGCAGTTACGGCCCACAAGAGACCCAGTACTTC. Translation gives CASSYGPQETQYF.

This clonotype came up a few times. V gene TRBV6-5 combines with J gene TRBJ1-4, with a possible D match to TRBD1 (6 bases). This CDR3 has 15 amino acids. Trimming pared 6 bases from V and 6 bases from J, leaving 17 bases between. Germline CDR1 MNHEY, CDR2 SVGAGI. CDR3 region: CASRRNRAEYEKLFF. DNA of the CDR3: TGTGCCAGCAGACGGAACAGGGCCGAGTATGAAAAACTGTTTTTT.

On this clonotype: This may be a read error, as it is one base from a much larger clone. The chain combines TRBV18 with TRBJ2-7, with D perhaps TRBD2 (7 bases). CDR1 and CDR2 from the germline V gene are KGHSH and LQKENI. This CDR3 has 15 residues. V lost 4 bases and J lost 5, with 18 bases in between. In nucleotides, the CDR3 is TGTGCCAGCTCACGGGAACGGGGGGCGGACCACGAGCAGTACTTC. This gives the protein CASSRERGADHEQYF.

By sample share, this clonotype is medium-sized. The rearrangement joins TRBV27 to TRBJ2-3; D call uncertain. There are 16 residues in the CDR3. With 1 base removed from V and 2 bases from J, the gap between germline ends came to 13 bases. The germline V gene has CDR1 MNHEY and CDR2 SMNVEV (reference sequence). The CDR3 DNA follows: TGTGCCAGCAGTTTATTAACAGCGAGGCTCACAGATACGCAGTATTTT. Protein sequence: CASSLLTARLTDTQYF.

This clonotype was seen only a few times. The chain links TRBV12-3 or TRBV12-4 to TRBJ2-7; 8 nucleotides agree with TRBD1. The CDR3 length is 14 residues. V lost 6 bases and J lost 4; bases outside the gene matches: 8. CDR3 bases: TGTGCCAGCAGGGCGACAGGGGATTTATACGAGCAGTACTTC. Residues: CASRATGDLYEQYF.

The CDR3 DNA sequence: TGTGCCAGCAGCTTGGGAAGCGGGGCGGACAATGAGCAGTTCTTC. Encoded protein: CASSLGSGADNEQFF. The gene calls are TRBV5-6 and TRBJ2-1, with 7 bases identical to TRBD2. Unmatched junction bases numbered 5, after V lost 0 bases and J lost 5 bases. CDR3 length: 15 residues. The V gene's germline CDR1 is SGHDT and CDR2 YYEEEE. Full variable domain (remainder filled in from reference TRBV5-6 and TRBJ2-1): DAGVTQSPTHLIKTRGQQVTLRCSPKSGHDTVSWYQQALGQGPQFIFQYYEEEERQRGNFPDRFSGHQFPNYSSELNVNALLLGDSALYLCASSLGSGADNEQFFGPGTRLTVL.

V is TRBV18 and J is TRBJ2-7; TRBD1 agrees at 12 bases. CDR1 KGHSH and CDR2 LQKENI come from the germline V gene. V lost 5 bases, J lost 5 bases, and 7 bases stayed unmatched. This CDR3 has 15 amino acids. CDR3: CASSAPGQGANEQYF. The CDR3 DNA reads TGTGCCAGCTCAGCCCCGGGACAGGGGGCTAACGAGCAGTACTTC.

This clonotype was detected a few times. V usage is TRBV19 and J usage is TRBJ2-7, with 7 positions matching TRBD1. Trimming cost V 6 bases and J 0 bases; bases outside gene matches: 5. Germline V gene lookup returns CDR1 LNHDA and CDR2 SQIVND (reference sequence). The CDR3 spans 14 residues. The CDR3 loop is CASSLRDSSYEQYF. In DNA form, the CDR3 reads TGTGCCAGTAGCCTCCGGGACAGCTCCTACGAGCAGTACTTC.

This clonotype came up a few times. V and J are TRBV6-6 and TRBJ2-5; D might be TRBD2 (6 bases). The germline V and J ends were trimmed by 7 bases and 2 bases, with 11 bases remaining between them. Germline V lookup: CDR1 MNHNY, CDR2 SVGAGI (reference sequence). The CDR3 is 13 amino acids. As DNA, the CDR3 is TGTGCCAGCAACAGAGCGGGTCAAGAGACCCAGTACTTC. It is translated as CASNRAGQETQYF.

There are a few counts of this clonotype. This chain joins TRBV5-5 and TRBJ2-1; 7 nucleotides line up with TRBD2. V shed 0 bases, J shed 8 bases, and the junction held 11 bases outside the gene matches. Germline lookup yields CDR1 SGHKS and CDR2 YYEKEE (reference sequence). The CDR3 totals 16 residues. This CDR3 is CASSLGSTGGTDEQFF. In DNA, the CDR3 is TGTGCCAGCAGCTTGGGTTCGACGGGGGGAACGGATGAGCAGTTCTTC.

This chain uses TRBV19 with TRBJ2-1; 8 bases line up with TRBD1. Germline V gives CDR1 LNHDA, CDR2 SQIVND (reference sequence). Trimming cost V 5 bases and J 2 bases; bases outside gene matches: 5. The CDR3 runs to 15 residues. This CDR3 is CASSVDRGTYNEQFF. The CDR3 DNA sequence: TGTGCCAGTAGTGTCGACAGGGGTACCTACAATGAGCAGTTCTTC.

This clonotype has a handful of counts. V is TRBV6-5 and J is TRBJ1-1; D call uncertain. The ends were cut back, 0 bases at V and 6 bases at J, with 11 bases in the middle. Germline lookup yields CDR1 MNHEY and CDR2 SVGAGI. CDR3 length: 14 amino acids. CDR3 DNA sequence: TGTGCCAGCAGTTACTCGACGAGGGAGGCTGAAGCTTTCTTT. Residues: CASSYSTREAEAFF.

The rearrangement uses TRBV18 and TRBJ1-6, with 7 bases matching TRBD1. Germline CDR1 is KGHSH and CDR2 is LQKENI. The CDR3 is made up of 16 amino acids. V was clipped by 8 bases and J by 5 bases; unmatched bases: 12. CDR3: CASRASGTANNSPLHF. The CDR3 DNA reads TGTGCCAGCAGGGCCTCCGGGACAGCTAATAATTCACCCCTCCACTTT.

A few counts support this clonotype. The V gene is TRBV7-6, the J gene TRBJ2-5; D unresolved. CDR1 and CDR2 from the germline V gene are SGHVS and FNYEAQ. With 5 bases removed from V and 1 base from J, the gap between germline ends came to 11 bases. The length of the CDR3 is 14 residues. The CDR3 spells CASSPAISQETQYF. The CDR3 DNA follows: TGTGCCAGCAGCCCCGCAATAAGCCAAGAGACCCAGTACTTC.

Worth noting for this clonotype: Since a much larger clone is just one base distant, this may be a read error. CDR3 bases: TGTGCCAGTTGTATGATGGGGACCATCTCCTACGAGCAGTACTTC. This codes for CASCMMGTISYEQYF. The rearrangement links TRBV19 to TRBJ2-7, with D perhaps matching TRBD1 or TRBD2 (5 bases each). This CDR3 comprises 15 residues. Germline V gene sequence: CDR1 LNHDA, CDR2 SQIVND (reference sequence).

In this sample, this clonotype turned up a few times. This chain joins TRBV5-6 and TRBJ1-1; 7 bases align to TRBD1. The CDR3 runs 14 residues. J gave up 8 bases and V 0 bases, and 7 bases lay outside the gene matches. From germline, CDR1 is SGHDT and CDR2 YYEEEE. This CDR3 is CASSLDPGQLEAFF. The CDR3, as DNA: TGTGCCAGCAGCTTGGACCCGGGACAGCTGGAAGCTTTCTTT.